The 19 T cell receptor beta chains below were found in one sample sequenced in a study of T-cell reconstitution after alpha-beta-depleted transplantation in children. Using unique molecular identifiers, the investigators prepared the TCRbeta library. From the PCR reads, TCRdb called clonotypes with MiXCR, one entry per CDR3 protein. The data contain fewer than 700,000 distinct CDR3 sequences, 10% to 15% of them singletons. Source: PBMCs, mostly from graft donor cells, taken 360 days after TCRalphabeta/CD19-depleted stem cell transplant. The receptors stem from a male patient under 18 who had a stem cell transplant for acute myeloid leukemia, so the T cells may come from the graft donor.

At least ten counts were recorded for this clonotype. The genes are TRBV7-9 and TRBJ2-7; 8 nucleotides match TRBD1. This CDR3 is built from 15 residues. After removal of 5 bases from V and 4 bases from J, the junction contained 10 bases not matched to a gene. Germline CDR1 SEHNR, CDR2 FQNEAQ (reference sequence). The CDR3 DNA reads TGTGCCAGCAGCCCCCACAGGGGGATTTCGTACGAGCAGTACTTC. Protein sequence: CASSPHRGISYEQYF.

The V gene is TRBV28, the J gene TRBJ2-1; 12 nucleotides align to TRBD2. Germline-derived CDR1 and CDR2 are MDHEN and SYDVKM. V shed 8 bases, J shed 15 bases, and the junction held 17 bases outside the gene matches. The CDR3 runs 15 residues. In nucleotides, the CDR3 is TGTGCCAGCCTCCCACCTCGCCTAGCGGGAGGGAAAGGGTTCTTC. Translated, it gives CASLPPRLAGGKGFF.

This clonotype occurred a few times. The chain joins TRBV28 to TRBJ2-7, with 9 bases fitting TRBD2. V was clipped by 4 bases and J by 8 bases; unmatched bases: 15. This CDR3 contains 16 residues. Germline V gene sequence: CDR1 MDHEN, CDR2 SYDVKM. The CDR3 DNA follows: TGTGCCAGCAGTTCTCGAAGCGGGAGGCCCTTTCGACAGCAGTACTTC. Protein product: CASSSRSGRPFRQQYF.

This clonotype was found a few times. The chain joins TRBV30 to TRBJ2-6, with 9 positions matching TRBD1. Trimming at V came to 3 bases and at J to 0 bases, leaving 6 bases not matched to a gene. This CDR3 is 17 amino acids long. In germline, CDR1 is GTSNPN, CDR2 SVGIG (reference sequence). CDR3 region: CAWSGDRVSSGANVLTF. The CDR3 nucleotides read TGTGCCTGGAGCGGGGACAGGGTATCCTCTGGGGCCAACGTCCTGACTTTC.

This clonotype was detected only a few times. V is TRBV9 and J is TRBJ2-2, with 9 bases that match TRBD2. The CDR3 sequence is 15 residues long. Trimming at V came to 3 bases and at J to 4 bases, leaving 4 bases not matched to a gene. In germline, CDR1 is SGDLS, CDR2 YYNGEE. CDR3 coding DNA: TGTGCCAGCAGCGGACTAGCGGAGGGCACCGGGGAGCTGTTTTTT. As protein: CASSGLAEGTGELFF. The whole variable domain, remainder taken from reference TRBV9 and TRBJ2-2, is DSGVTQTPKHLITATGQRVTLRCSPRSGDLSVYWYQQSLDQGLQFLIQYYNGEERAKGNILERFSAQQFPDLHSELNLSSLELGDSALYFCASSGLAEGTGELFFGEGSRLTVL.

This clonotype was observed a handful of times. This sequence joins TRBV28 and TRBJ1-5; D gene unclear. Trimming took off 5 bases at V and 5 bases at J, with 7 bases between the two ends. The CDR3 totals 12 residues. Germline V gene lookup returns CDR1 MDHEN and CDR2 SYDVKM. CDR3 bases: TGTGCCAGCAGTCCCCCCTATCAGCCCCAGCATTTT. Translated: CASSPPYQPQHF.

This clonotype occurred a few times. The CDR3 region is CASSLGDLATQYF. CDR3 DNA: TGTGCCAGCAGCCTCGGTGATTTGGCTACGCAGTATTTT. The chain is built from TRBV7-6 and TRBJ2-3, with D uncertain. Trimming removed 5 bases from V and 8 bases from J, with 14 bases in between. Germline assignment: CDR1 SGHVS and CDR2 FNYEAQ. This CDR3 has 13 amino acids. Supplemented by reference TRBV7-6 and TRBJ2-3, the full variable domain reads GAGVSQSPRYKVTKRGQDVALRCDPISGHVSLYWYRQALGQGPEFLTYFNYEAQQDKSGLPNDRFSAERPEGSISTLTIQRTEQRDSAMYRCASSLGDLATQYFGPGTRLTVL.

Comments on this clonotype: A much larger clone lies one base from this, so it may be a read error. The gene calls are TRBV20-1 and TRBJ2-5; D ambiguous. The CDR3 contains 10 residues. The germline CDR1 and CDR2 sequences are DFQATT and SNEGSKA (reference sequence). The V and J ends lost 4 bases and 5 bases respectively, with 5 bases between them. CDR3 in amino acids: CSANRETQYF. CDR3 bases: TGCAGTGCTAACCGGGAGACCCAGTACTTC.

This clonotype was detected only a few times. This chain joins TRBV4-3 and TRBJ2-1; 7 bases match TRBD2. Germline values: CDR1 LGHNA, CDR2 YSLEER. The CDR3 consists of 16 residues. V lost 6 bases and J lost 7; bases outside the gene matches: 15. This CDR3 is CASSFKGGSVGNEQFF. CDR3 coding DNA: TGCGCCAGCAGTTTCAAAGGCGGGAGCGTAGGGAATGAGCAGTTCTTC.

The table lists this clonotype with a few counts. The chain uses TRBV4-3 and TRBJ2-7; D remains unclear. Trimming pared 0 bases from V and 6 bases from J, leaving 15 bases between. The CDR3 runs to 15 residues. In germline, CDR1 is LGHNA, CDR2 YSLEER. DNA of the CDR3: TGCGCCAGCAGCCAAGATGACGATCTCCCCCGCGAGCAGTACTTC. This sequence encodes CASSQDDDLPREQYF.

This clonotype has only a few counts. The rearrangement uses TRBV3-1 and TRBJ2-7, with D perhaps TRBD2 (5 bases). The germline V gene has CDR1 LGHDT and CDR2 YNNKEL (reference sequence). V lost 4 bases to trimming and J lost 0 bases, with 16 bases between them. The CDR3 has 16 residues. The CDR3 loop reads CASSLPSGNRSYEQYF. The CDR3 nucleotides read TGTGCCAGCAGCCTTCCTTCGGGGAACCGCTCCTACGAGCAGTACTTC.

This clonotype has only a few counts. The J gene is TRBJ2-7, the V gene TRBV6-2 or TRBV6-3; D is undetermined. Germline lookup yields CDR1 MNHEY and CDR2 SVGEGT. Trimming removed 4 bases at V and 3 bases at J, with 13 bases between. This CDR3 contains 14 residues. CDR3 in DNA: TGTGCCAGCAGTTTTGTCCAATCCGACTACGAGCAGTACTTC. Translating gives CASSFVQSDYEQYF.

The V call is TRBV20-1, the J call TRBJ1-5; possible D gene TRBD1, 5 bases. The CDR3 totals 13 residues. CDR1 and CDR2 (germline): DFQATT, SNEGSKA (reference sequence). Trimming cost V 3 bases and J 3 bases, with 9 bases left between them. The CDR3 loop reads CSARPGNNQPQHF. The CDR3 nucleotides are TGCAGTGCTAGGCCAGGGAACAATCAGCCCCAGCATTTT.

The chain combines TRBV29-1 with TRBJ2-5; no clear D. Germline CDR1 SQVTM, CDR2 ANQGSEA. Trimming removed 0 bases at V and 3 bases at J, with 11 bases between. This CDR3 comprises 14 residues. The CDR3 DNA follows: TGCAGCGTTGAAGATCAGGTCTTCGAAGAGACCCAGTACTTC. Translation gives CSVEDQVFEETQYF.

This sequence joins TRBV7-9 and TRBJ2-3; D unresolved. The CDR3 has 12 amino acids. V lost 3 bases and J lost 6, with 7 bases in between. Germline values: CDR1 SEHNR, CDR2 FQNEAQ (reference sequence). CDR3 bases: TGTGCCAGCAGCTTTTCTGGGGATACGCAGTATTTT. This gives the protein CASSFSGDTQYF.

This clonotype was seen only a few times. J is TRBJ2-7 and V is TRBV29-1, with 8 bases lining up with TRBD2. V was pared by 4 bases and J by 3 bases, with 8 bases of the junction left unmatched. Germline CDR1 is SQVTM and CDR2 is ANQGSEA. The CDR3 covers 14 residues. The CDR3 region has the DNA TGCAGCGTTGGGCCCCGAGCGGGAGTCTACGAGCAGTACTTC. Its translation: CSVGPRAGVYEQYF.

A few counts support this clonotype. This rearrangement joins TRBV19 to TRBJ2-5, with D possibly matching TRBD1 (6 bases). CDR3 size: 14 residues. V was clipped by 6 bases and J by 5 bases, with 16 bases between them. From germline, CDR1 is LNHDA and CDR2 SQIVND (reference sequence). CDR3 residues: CASSPVGARETQYF. CDR3 coding DNA: TGTGCCAGTAGCCCCGTGGGGGCGAGGGAGACCCAGTACTTC.

V is TRBV5-1 and J is TRBJ2-1, with TRBD2 as a possible D gene (5 bases). The length of the CDR3 is 16 residues. Per germline, CDR1 SGHRS and CDR2 YFSETQ. Trimming took 7 bases from V and 5 from J, leaving 22 bases between them. CDR3 coding DNA: TGCGCCAGCGTAACCCCCCCGGACGGGAATCACAATGAGCAGTTCTTC. It is translated as CASVTPPDGNHNEQFF.

The gene calls are TRBV16 and TRBJ2-7; 12 bases are shared with TRBD2. The CDR3 is made up of 15 amino acids. V shed 0 bases and J 5 bases; nucleotides not matched to a gene: 2. The germline gives CDR1 KGHSY, CDR2 FQNENV. The CDR3 bases are TGTGCCAGCAGCCAATCGACTAGCGGGAGCCACGAGCAGTACTTC. Translating gives CASSQSTSGSHEQYF.